This record concerns one T cell receptor (beta chain) sequence. Its antigen is as yet unknown. The sample originates from a study of cytomegalovirus exposure and HLA in healthy donors. CDR1 is LNHDA and CDR2 is SQIVND in the germline V gene (reference sequence). V dropped 6 bases and J dropped 0 bases, with 12 bases sitting between them. The CDR3 is 15 amino acids. Notes on the study in general: Rare TCR sequences dominated, though some public TCRs recurred in many donors. Reports indicated that the classifier achieved high specificity and sensitivity in diagnosing cytomegalovirus status.

Some clones are missing from TCRdb's copy, which holds only in-frame ones; the method was immunoSEQ multiplex PCR. This table has approximately 150,000 clones, about 90% appearing once. The sequenced sample was PBMCs. The clonotype comes from a young woman in good health and CMV-seropositive. The chain links TRBV19 to TRBJ1-5, with D unclear. CDR3 in DNA: TGTGCCAGTAGGCCTCACAGCCATAGCAATCAGCCCCAGCATTTT. It codes for CASRPHSHSNQPQHF. The variable domain in full, completed from reference TRBV19 and TRBJ1-5, reads DGGITQSPKYLFRKEGQNVTLSCEQNLNHDAMYWYRQDPGQGLRLIYYSQIVNDFQKGDIAEGYSVSREKKESFPLTVTSAQKNPTAFYLCASRPHSHSNQPQHFGDGTRLSIL.